This TCR beta chain was profiled in a study of shared clonotypes between healthy human individuals. The table came from immunoSEQ multiplex PCR; TCRdb's copy has only in-frame clones and leaves some out. This table has fewer than 3 million clones, around 92% appearing once. Germline V CDR1 and CDR2: LGHNA, YNFKEQ. The CDR3 contains 18 residues. V lost 2 bases and J lost 4; bases outside the gene matches: 16. Specimen: naive CD4+ T cells from PBMCs. Documented subset: CD45RA+ positively selected. The source of this sequence is a man younger than 35 in good health. Some clones in this sample may be carry-over from other donors' samples. J is TRBJ2-5 and V is TRBV4-2; TRBD2 matches at 7 bases. The CDR3 sequence: CASSQRVLGSGKRETQYF. Written as DNA, the CDR3 is TGTGCCAGCAGCCAAAGGGTCCTCGGGAGCGGGAAAAGAGAGACCCAGTACTTC.